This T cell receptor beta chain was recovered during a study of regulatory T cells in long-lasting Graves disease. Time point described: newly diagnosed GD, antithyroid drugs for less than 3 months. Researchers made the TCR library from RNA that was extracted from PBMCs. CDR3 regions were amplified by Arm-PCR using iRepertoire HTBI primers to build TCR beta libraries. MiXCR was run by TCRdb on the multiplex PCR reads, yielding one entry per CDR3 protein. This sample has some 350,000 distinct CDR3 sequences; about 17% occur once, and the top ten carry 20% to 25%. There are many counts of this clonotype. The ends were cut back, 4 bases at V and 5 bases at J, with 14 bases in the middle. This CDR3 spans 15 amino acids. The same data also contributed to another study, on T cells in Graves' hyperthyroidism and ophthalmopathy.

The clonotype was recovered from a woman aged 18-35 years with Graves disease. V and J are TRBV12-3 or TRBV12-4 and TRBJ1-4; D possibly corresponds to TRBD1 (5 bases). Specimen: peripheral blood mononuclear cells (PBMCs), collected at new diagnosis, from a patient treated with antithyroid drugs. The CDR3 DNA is TGTGCCAGCAGTTCCGGCTGGGGCGGGAATGAAAAACTGTTTTTT. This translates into CASSSGWGGNEKLFF.